This TCR beta chain was found in a study of coeliac disease. Study context: High-resolution HLA typing was lacking; TRBV7-2 bias was queried instead.

This table comes from immunoSEQ multiplex PCR, and its TCRdb copy is limited to in-frame clones, with some not included. The table includes roughly 7,000 clones, roughly 60% detected once. The J segment lost 6 bases and the V segment lost 0 bases, leaving 3 bases of the junction unmatched. The germline CDR1 and CDR2 sequences are SGDLS and YYNGEE. This CDR3 is 15 amino acids long. This sequence originates from a woman aged 60 to 75 with active celiac disease. The specimen sequenced was lamina propria lymphocytes from the gut. The rearrangement joins TRBV9 to TRBJ2-1; 10 bases line up with TRBD2. The CDR3 is CASSVASGSSNEQFF. As DNA, the CDR3 is TGTGCCAGCAGCGTAGCTAGCGGGAGTTCCAATGAGCAGTTCTTC. The full variable domain, rest sourced from reference TRBV9 and TRBJ2-1, is DSGVTQTPKHLITATGQRVTLRCSPRSGDLSVYWYQQSLDQGLQFLIQYYNGEERAKGNILERFSAQQFPDLHSELNLSSLELGDSALYFCASSVASGSSNEQFFGPGTRLTVL.